This paragraph covers one TCR beta chain sequence. These data belong to a study of blood T cells in healthy people across ages. The CDR3 runs to 15 residues. V shed 4 bases and J 6 bases; nucleotides not matched to a gene: 10. Germline CDR1 SGHRS, CDR2 YFSETQ. Every donor gave approximately 10 milliliters of peripheral blood. Sample-barcoded 5' priming and a J-beta primer mix drove a second PCR of roughly 6 to 12 cycles. TCRdb recomputed calls from the 5' RACE reads with MiXCR, one row per CDR3 protein. The sample lists some 800,000 distinct CDR3 sequences, 20% to 30% seen once, with 3.7% in the top ten. These records were also assigned to another study, of T cells of mothers and their children.

The sequenced sample was blood. This sequence was found in a boy between 10 and 17 years old in good health. The chain combines TRBV5-1 with TRBJ1-2, with 9 bases aligning to TRBD1. The CDR3 bases are TGCGCCAGCAGCCTAGGGACAGGGAGGTTGGATGGCTACACCTTC. This gives the protein CASSLGTGRLDGYTF.